This is a list of T cell receptor beta chains from one sample in a study of siplizumab effects on memory and regulatory T cells. Produced via immunoSEQ multiplex PCR; TCRdb's table is partial and in-frame only. The sample has tens of thousands of clones; less than 98% are singletons. The material sequenced was naive CD4+ T cells sorted from blood. These receptors all come from a human donor in good health. The CDR3 runs from the conserved cysteine through the conserved F or W. A D gene is named only where the DNA matches it firmly.

TRBV4-3	TRBJ2-7	-	CASSQDRGGSGSYEQYF
TRBV9	TRBJ2-2	-	CASSPRENTGELFF
TRBV12-5	TRBJ1-1	-	CASAPARDTEAFF
TRBV7-2	TRBJ2-5	-	CASSLMGGAVTQYF
TRBV18	TRBJ2-1	-	CASSGGDAVYNEQFF
TRBV30	TRBJ2-7	-	CAWSVNPYEQYF
TRBV5-4	TRBJ2-3	-	CASSLGLDTDTQYF
TRBV5-1	TRBJ1-4	-	CASSPSPATNEKLFF
TRBV2	TRBJ2-7	-	CASHRDLQGEQYF
TRBV7-6	TRBJ2-7	TRBD1	CASSQGQVLVDSHEQYF
TRBV6-4	TRBJ2-5	-	CASSNDPTGTQYF
TRBV18	TRBJ1-4	-	CASSPQYGGRAEKLFF
TRBV4-1	TRBJ1-3	-	CVSSQERGKSGNTIYF
TRBV7-9	TRBJ2-7	TRBD1	CASSSSGTDYEQYF
TRBV5-1	TRBJ1-2	-	CASSLDSLFGYTF
TRBV6-6	TRBJ2-7	-	CASRGLARNPYEQYF
TRBV10-3	TRBJ2-5	-	CATQGRQETQYF
TRBV19	TRBJ2-2	TRBD2	CASSRLAGVTGELFF
TRBV5-1	TRBJ2-3	-	CASSLTGFTDTQYF
TRBV23-1	TRBJ1-1	TRBD1	CARGGQSNTEAFF
TRBV27	TRBJ1-2	-	CASSLSRQLYGYTF
TRBV5-1	TRBJ2-7	-	CASSEPSDVYEQYF
TRBV20-1	TRBJ1-2	-	CSAPGSGGYTF
TRBV19	TRBJ1-1	TRBD1	CASSRPSGGKTEAFF
TRBV30	TRBJ2-1	TRBD2	CAWTSGRKHSNEQFF
TRBV18	TRBJ2-1	-	CASSVTRGRRDSSYNEQFF
TRBV14	TRBJ2-7	-	CASSQETARQYF
TRBV6-1	TRBJ1-2	-	CATSPGTSYGYTF
TRBV6-6	TRBJ2-7	TRBD1	CASSEEGAGQYF